Each of the 14 T cell receptor beta chains below was sequenced from the same sample in a study of blood T cell repertoires in COVID-19. Clones were read by immunoSEQ multiplex PCR, and TCRdb kept only the in-frame ones, dropping some. This sample has tens of thousands of clones, with about 86% found just once. The specimen sequenced was peripheral blood. The source is a human donor in a cohort sampled during active COVID-19.

J is TRBJ2-7 and V is TRBV6-2 or TRBV6-3; D perhaps matches TRBD1 (6 bases). In germline, CDR1 is MNHEY, CDR2 SVGEGT. The length of the CDR3 is 16 residues. Between the trimmed V and J ends, which lost 6 bases and 0 bases, there was a span of 18 bases. This chain's CDR3 is CASSQPPDSSSYEQYF. Here the CDR3 DNA reads TGTGCCAGCAGCCAGCCCCCGGACAGCTCCTCCTACGAGCAGTACTTC.

The gene calls are TRBV5-4 and TRBJ2-5, with 7 bases that match TRBD2. This CDR3 spans 15 amino acids. The V gene end was trimmed by 4 bases and the J gene end by 2 bases; junction bases not matched to a gene: 8. The germline V gene has CDR1 SGHNT and CDR2 YYREEE (reference sequence). CDR3 sequence: CASSVREGLQETQYF. The CDR3 coding sequence is TGTGCCAGCAGCGTAAGGGAGGGGCTACAAGAGACCCAGTACTTC.

The chain couples TRBV19 to TRBJ1-2, with D possibly matching TRBD1 (6 bases). There are 13 residues in the CDR3. V lost 3 bases to trimming and J lost 2 bases, with 7 bases between them. Germline V gene sequence: CDR1 LNHDA, CDR2 SQIVND (reference sequence). For the CDR3, the DNA is TGTGCCAGTAGTATCGGGACAAACTATGGCTACACCTTC. Its protein product is CASSIGTNYGYTF.

The genes are TRBV6-5 and TRBJ1-6, with D perhaps TRBD1 (5 bases). V was trimmed by 6 bases and J by 9 bases, leaving 12 bases between them. Germline CDR1 reads MNHEY; CDR2 reads SVGAGI. The CDR3 runs to 13 residues. CDR3 sequence reads: CASSLEGPSPLHF. The DNA of the CDR3 is TGTGCCAGCAGCTTGGAGGGGCCTTCACCCCTCCACTTT.

This chain joins TRBV11-2 and TRBJ2-7, with 8 bases identical to TRBD1. CDR3 length: 16 amino acids. The trim removed 2 bases at V and 0 bases at J, leaving 6 bases unmatched. Germline CDR1 and CDR2: SGHAT and FQNNGV. For the CDR3, the DNA is TGTGCCAGCAGCTTATTAGGACAGGGCCGCTCCTACGAGCAGTACTTC. Residues: CASSLLGQGRSYEQYF.

This clone was seen once. The chain combines TRBV4-2 with TRBJ2-3; TRBD2 aligns across 8 bases. The trim removed 0 bases at V and 6 bases at J, leaving 8 bases unmatched. Germline assignment: CDR1 LGHNA and CDR2 YNFKEQ. CDR3 length: 16 residues. The CDR3 is CASSQDRGGHGDTQYF. The CDR3 DNA reads as TGTGCCAGCAGCCAAGACCGGGGGGGACATGGGGATACGCAGTATTTT.

The rearrangement joins TRBV19 to TRBJ1-5, with no clear D. Between the trimmed V and J ends, which lost 6 bases and 0 bases, there was a span of 27 bases. The germline gives CDR1 LNHDA, CDR2 SQIVND (reference sequence). The CDR3 length is 20 residues. The CDR3 here is CASSSVRSQTTLYSNQPQHF. DNA for the CDR3: TGTGCCAGTAGCTCGGTGAGGTCCCAAACCACCTTATATAGCAATCAGCCCCAGCATTTT.

V is TRBV5-1 and J is TRBJ1-1; D perhaps matches TRBD1 (6 bases). Trimming removed 4 bases at V and 6 bases at J, with 25 bases between. Germline-derived CDR1 and CDR2 are SGHRS and YFSETQ. CDR3 length: 17 amino acids. DNA of the CDR3: TGCGCCAGCAGCGTTCGGGGCCAAACACAGGGACCCGCTGAAGCTTTCTTT. Translated: CASSVRGQTQGPAEAFF. The whole variable domain, filled in from reference TRBV5-1 and TRBJ1-1, reads KAGVTQTPRYLIKTRGQQVTLSCSPISGHRSVSWYQQTPGQGLQFLFEYFSETQRNKGNFPGRFSGRQFSNSRSEMNVSTLELGDSALYLCASSVRGQTQGPAEAFFGQGTRLTVV.

The V gene is TRBV2, the J gene TRBJ1-1, with a tentative D call TRBD1 (5 bases). V shed 6 bases and J shed 0 bases, with 11 bases lying between them. The CDR3 loop spans 14 amino acids. Germline V gene lookup returns CDR1 SNHLY and CDR2 FYNNEI. The CDR3 loop is CASRGTGVNTEAFF. The DNA for the CDR3 is TGTGCCAGCAGGGGGACTGGGGTGAACACTGAAGCTTTCTTT.

This rearrangement joins TRBV5-4 to TRBJ1-2; 7 positions match TRBD1. CDR1 is SGHNT, CDR2 YYREEE, per germline (reference sequence). There are 13 residues in the CDR3. Trimming cost V 2 bases and J 6 bases; bases outside gene matches: 4. The CDR3 protein is CASSLQGINGYTF. The CDR3 region has the DNA TGTGCCAGCAGCTTACAGGGGATCAATGGCTACACCTTC.

In this sample, this clone turned up once. The chain recombines TRBV5-8 with TRBJ2-5; 11 nucleotides match TRBD2. V lost 0 bases, J lost 6 bases, and 7 bases stayed unmatched. From germline, CDR1 is SGHTS and CDR2 YDEGEE. This CDR3 has 16 amino acids. The CDR3 spells CASSLVLAGGQKTQYF. CDR3 nucleotide sequence: TGTGCCAGCAGCTTGGTATTAGCGGGAGGGCAAAAGACCCAGTACTTC.

This clone was found a few times. J is TRBJ2-7 and V is TRBV4-3, with a possible D match to TRBD1 (5 bases). The CDR3 spans 14 residues. With 1 base removed from V and 7 bases from J, the gap between germline ends came to 14 bases. Germline assignment: CDR1 LGHNA and CDR2 YSLEER. The CDR3 loop reads CASSQGPRTGEQYF. The CDR3 DNA reads TGCGCCAGCAGCCAAGGCCCCCGAACAGGAGAGCAGTACTTC.

This rearrangement joins TRBV18 to TRBJ1-6; D possibly corresponds to TRBD1 (5 bases). Germline V gene lookup returns CDR1 KGHSH and CDR2 LQKENI. V shed 2 bases and J shed 0 bases, with 11 bases lying between them. CDR3 length: 17 residues. CDR3: CASSPDRLSSYNSPLHF. The CDR3 coding sequence is TGTGCCAGCTCACCAGACAGACTGAGCTCCTATAATTCACCCCTCCACTTT.

This clone was found a few times. The rearrangement uses TRBV12-3 or TRBV12-4 and TRBJ1-5; D may be TRBD1 (5 bases). The CDR3 contains 13 residues. The V and J ends lost 6 bases and 7 bases respectively, with 13 bases between them. This chain's CDR3 is CASSKGVRQPQHF. The CDR3 coding sequence is TGTGCCAGCAGCAAAGGGGTTCGGCAGCCCCAGCATTTT.